A single sample gave rise to the 9 T cell receptor beta chains below, sequenced in a study of T cell repertoires in cytomegalovirus infection (dated by TCRdb to the late 2010s). The sample's treatment or condition label, decoded: in vitro stimulation with specific CMV peptide epitopes to enrich CMV-specific T cells. Instrument used: Illumina HiSeq 1500. Using fastp trimming at Q25 and MiXCR clonotype assembly, TCRdb reanalyzed the public sequencing data and kept in-frame beta chains. Each entry merges the rows of one CDR3 protein and shows their most common DNA and genes. A total of some 900,000 distinct CDR3 sequences appear in this sample, about 33% of them only once. The ten largest clones add up to around an eighth of the sample. Their antigen targets remain unknown. Sequences were derived from cultured CD8+ T cells from PBMCs, sampled from culture after CMV antigen stimulation. The receptors were sampled from a human donor in good health (CMV status not recorded). Some clones in this sample may be carry-over from other donors' samples.

The V gene is TRBV7-2, the J gene TRBJ2-6; a possible D gene is TRBD1 (6 bases). Germline CDR1 reads SGHTA; CDR2 reads FQGNSA. The CDR3 is 15 residues long. The V and J ends lost 5 bases and 3 bases respectively, with 11 bases between them. The DNA for the CDR3 is TGTGCCAGCAGCACGTACAGGGTTGGGGCCAACGTCCTGACTTTC. Translated, it gives CASSTYRVGANVLTF. Looking up the rest from reference TRBV7-2 and TRBJ2-6 gives the full variable domain: GAGVSQSPSNKVTEKGKDVELRCDPISGHTALYWYRQSLGQGLEFLIYFQGNSAPDKSGLPSDRFSAERTGGSVSTLTIQRTQQEDSAVYLCASSTYRVGANVLTFGAGSRLTVL.

This chain connects TRBV7-2 to TRBJ2-3; D remains ambiguous. Germline values: CDR1 SGHTA, CDR2 FQGNSA. The CDR3 is made up of 15 amino acids. Trimming took 1 base from V and 0 from J, leaving 8 bases between them. As DNA, the CDR3 is TGTGCCAGCAGCTTAGTCCCCAGTAGCACAGATACGCAGTATTTT. Its translation: CASSLVPSSTDTQYF.

This CDR3 is CASSSSFGGTAAYNEQFF. The CDR3 coding sequence is TGTGCCAGCAGCTCTTCCTTCGGCGGGACAGCAGCCTACAATGAGCAGTTCTTC. The chain combines TRBV7-6 with TRBJ2-1; maybe TRBD1 (7 bases). Germline CDR1 and CDR2: SGHVS and FNYEAQ. The V end lost 4 bases, the J end lost 2 bases, and 21 bases lay between the germline ends. CDR3 length equals 18 residues. Full variable domain (rest looked up from reference TRBV7-6 and TRBJ2-1): GAGVSQSPRYKVTKRGQDVALRCDPISGHVSLYWYRQALGQGPEFLTYFNYEAQQDKSGLPNDRFSAERPEGSISTLTIQRTEQRDSAMYRCASSSSFGGTAAYNEQFFGPGTRLTVL.

The chain couples TRBV14 to TRBJ2-1; 9 nucleotides align to TRBD2. The V and J ends lost 1 base and 9 bases, in that order; junction bases with no gene match: 1. The CDR3 covers 13 residues. From germline, CDR1 is SGHDN and CDR2 FVKESK. Here the CDR3 reads CASSQGRGGEQFF. The CDR3 DNA is TGTGCCAGCAGCCAAGGGCGGGGGGGTGAGCAGTTCTTC.

The chain employs TRBV27 and TRBJ1-2; 7 bases are a match to TRBD1. From germline, CDR1 is MNHEY and CDR2 SMNVEV (reference sequence). CDR3 length equals 13 residues. V lost 1 base, J lost 7 bases, and 3 bases stayed unmatched. In DNA form, the CDR3 reads TGTGCCAGCAGTTTATTGGGACAGCCTGGCTACACCTTC. Its protein product is CASSLLGQPGYTF.

The chain links TRBV5-6 to TRBJ1-1; a possible D gene is TRBD1 (6 bases). Trimming stripped 4 bases from V and 1 base from J, with 20 bases between. CDR1 and CDR2 (germline): SGHDT, YYEEEE. CDR3 length: 17 amino acids. The CDR3 DNA reads TGTGCCAGCAGCCTCACTGAAGGGGGTTACGGGAACACTGAAGCTTTCTTT. Protein product: CASSLTEGGYGNTEAFF.

This sequence joins TRBV10-3 and TRBJ1-1; TRBD1 aligns across 9 bases. This CDR3 has 17 amino acids. The V gene's germline CDR1 is ENHRY and CDR2 SYGVKD. V was pared by 6 bases and J by 2 bases, with 13 bases of the junction left unmatched. The CDR3 nucleotides are TGTGCCATCAGGAGGGGACAGGGCCATACCTTAAACACTGAAGCTTTCTTT. It translates to CAIRRGQGHTLNTEAFF.

V gene TRBV7-8 combines with J gene TRBJ2-7; D might be TRBD1 (6 bases). Germline V lookup: CDR1 SGHVS, CDR2 FQNEAQ. Trimming pared 2 bases from V and 5 bases from J, leaving 13 bases between. The CDR3 loop spans 14 amino acids. In nucleotides, the CDR3 is TGTGCCAGCAGCTTACAAGGACAGTACAACGAGCAGTACGTC. It yields the protein CASSLQGQYNEQYV.

V is TRBV7-9 and J is TRBJ2-3; unclear D gene. The CDR3 spans 14 residues. V was pared by 3 bases and J by 6 bases, with 13 bases between. The germline V gene has CDR1 SEHNR and CDR2 FQNEAQ (reference sequence). The chain's CDR3 is CASSFQMGSDTQYF. For the CDR3, the DNA is TGTGCCAGCAGCTTTCAAATGGGGTCGGATACGCAGTATTTT.